Included here is one TCR beta chain sequence, with context. Its antigen is unidentified. The germline gives CDR1 SGHDN, CDR2 FVKESK. J gave up 6 bases and V 4 bases, and 9 bases lay outside the gene matches. This CDR3 comprises 16 residues. Libraries were prepared by immunoSEQ multiplex PCR; TCRdb keeps only in-frame clonotypes and omits some of them. The profile shows 150,000 or so clones, 86% of them singletons. This sample is drawn from a study of cytomegalovirus exposure and HLA in healthy donors. Study results and caveats: While the bulk of TCR sequences proved rare, some public TCRs turned up in many donors.

The material sequenced was PBMCs. V and J are TRBV14 and TRBJ2-1; 10 nucleotides line up with TRBD2. This receptor was identified in a human donor in good health. The CDR3 loop reads CASSPLSGGVVNEQFF. The CDR3 coding sequence is TGTGCCAGCAGCCCTCTGAGCGGGGGGGTAGTCAATGAGCAGTTCTTC.